A selection of T cell receptor beta chains follows, all from one sample in a study of cytomegalovirus exposure and HLA in healthy donors. The assay was immunoSEQ multiplex PCR, and TCRdb's table has in-frame clones only and misses some. Among roughly 120,000 clones listed, about 8.5% were seen once. Sequencing was performed on PBMCs. The receptors stem from a man aged 40-49 years in good health and CMV-seronegative. Both conserved end residues are trimmed from each CDR3.

j_call: TRBJ1-1; v_call: TRBV11-3; cdr3_aa: ASSWTGVNTEAF
j_call: TRBJ1-5; v_call: TRBV2; cdr3_aa: ASNWDRVVNQPQH
j_call: TRBJ1-1; v_call: TRBV28; cdr3_aa: ASSLAENTEAF
j_call: TRBJ2-5; v_call: TRBV9; cdr3_aa: ASSTTSAQETQY
j_call: TRBJ2-7; v_call: TRBV15; cdr3_aa: ATSRAALLYEQY
j_call: TRBJ2-3; v_call: TRBV28; cdr3_aa: ASSSHTQY
j_call: TRBJ2-1; v_call: TRBV4-2; cdr3_aa: ASSSNRGNEQF
j_call: TRBJ2-3; v_call: TRBV5-1; cdr3_aa: ASSLAGVRDTQY
j_call: TRBJ2-7; v_call: TRBV7-2; cdr3_aa: ASSLYQVAYEQY
j_call: TRBJ2-1; v_call: TRBV7-3; cdr3_aa: ASSPGTSGGARF
j_call: TRBJ1-4; v_call: TRBV5-1; cdr3_aa: ASSFYSSNEKLF
j_call: TRBJ2-3; v_call: TRBV7-2; cdr3_aa: ASSSRDTNIRDTQY
j_call: TRBJ2-7; v_call: TRBV5-6; cdr3_aa: ASSFAGEQY
j_call: TRBJ2-3; v_call: TRBV5-1; cdr3_aa: ASKPPGLYTQY
j_call: TRBJ2-1; v_call: TRBV7-9; cdr3_aa: ASSQLTGAEQF
j_call: TRBJ2-1; v_call: TRBV27; cdr3_aa: ASSSSGGLIEQF
j_call: TRBJ1-2; v_call: TRBV9; cdr3_aa: ASSVQGRAIYGYT
j_call: TRBJ1-4; v_call: TRBV7-9; cdr3_aa: ASSFGQDNEKLF
j_call: TRBJ1-6; v_call: TRBV4-3; cdr3_aa: ASSQGSSDNSPLH
j_call: TRBJ2-1; v_call: TRBV6-5; cdr3_aa: ASSYRWDFSYNEQF
j_call: TRBJ1-6; v_call: TRBV5-6; cdr3_aa: ASSHSYNSPLH
j_call: TRBJ1-1; v_call: TRBV19; cdr3_aa: ASSMGQGNWNTEAF